Listed here are 10 T cell receptor beta chains from one sample, sequenced in a study of metastatic and nonmetastatic thyroid tumors. MiXCR reprocessed the PCR reads for TCRdb. The sample lists about 30,000 clones, 4% to 5% occurring once. Ahead of thyroid surgery, no patient had received treatment of any kind. Sequenced input: blood. The receptor set was obtained from a female donor with papillary thyroid cancer or a benign thyroid nodule (not recorded which). Some clones in this sample may be carry-over from other donors' samples.

This clone is medium-sized in the sample. This sequence joins TRBV28 and TRBJ2-1, with TRBD2 matching 12 bases. V was pared by 3 bases and J by 9 bases, with 12 bases of the junction left unmatched. The CDR3 is 17 amino acids. Per germline, CDR1 MDHEN and CDR2 SYDVKM. CDR3 region: CASSFPSGRANQGEQFF. The DNA of the CDR3 is TGTGCCAGCAGTTTTCCTAGCGGGAGGGCTAATCAGGGTGAGCAGTTCTTC.

This chain links TRBV6-9 with TRBJ2-7; 12 bases fit TRBD1. Trimming took 6 bases from V and 5 from J; bases not matched to a gene: 8. Per germline, CDR1 MNHGY and CDR2 SVAAGI. This CDR3 contains 15 residues. The CDR3 loop is CASSYRDRGPDEQYF. The CDR3 coding sequence is TGTGCCAGCAGCTACCGGGACAGGGGGCCTGACGAGCAGTACTTC.

About this clone: A read error may produce the germline difference seen at one junction end. This chain joins TRBV6-1 and TRBJ2-7; 7 positions agree with TRBD2. Germline CDR1 and CDR2: MNHNS and SASEGT. The CDR3 covers 14 residues. The CDR3 sequence is CVSRPRGGLGEQYF. The CDR3 region has the DNA TGTGTCAGCAGACCTCGGGGAGGGCTGGGGGAGCAGTACTTC.

With respect to this clone: Compared with germline, one end of the junction differs, possibly owing to a read error. The chain has TRBV19 and TRBJ2-2, with D perhaps being TRBD1 or TRBD2 (6 bases each). This CDR3 region has 14 residues. Germline loops: CDR1 LNHDA, CDR2 SQIVND (reference sequence). CDR3: CASTVLGGTGELCF. The CDR3 DNA is TGTGCCAGTACCGTTCTAGGGGGGACCGGTGAGCTGTGTTTT.

This clone was found many times. One junction end disagrees with the germline gene, perhaps due to a read error. The V and J genes are TRBV20-1 and TRBJ2-1; 8 nucleotides line up with TRBD2. CDR3 length equals 17 residues. The germline V gene has CDR1 DFQATT and CDR2 SNEGSKA (reference sequence). CDR3 sequence reads: CSARAPLREGIYNEQSF. CDR3 coding DNA: TGCAGTGCTAGAGCCCCCCTTCGGGAGGGCATCTACAATGAGCAGTCCTTC.

This clone has only a few counts. The V and J genes are TRBV6-2 or TRBV6-3 and TRBJ2-5, with D possibly matching TRBD1 (5 bases). This CDR3 is 16 amino acids long. The V gene lost 0 bases and the J gene lost 5 bases, with 16 bases spanning the gap. From germline, CDR1 is MNHEY and CDR2 SVGEGT. The CDR3 DNA reads as TGTGCCAGCAGTTACTCGATCGCAGGGAAGGGCGAGACCCAGTACTTC. This sequence encodes CASSYSIAGKGETQYF.

This clone is termed medium-sized. The chain employs TRBV6-1 and TRBJ2-2; no definite D call. Germline-derived CDR1 and CDR2 are MNHNS and SASEGT. The V and J ends lost 1 base and 4 bases respectively, with 7 bases between them. The CDR3 totals 14 residues. CDR3 nucleotide sequence: TGTGCCAGCAGTGAAGGTCCGAGCACCGGGGAGCTGTTTTTT. It translates to CASSEGPSTGELFF.

This clone was seen more than once but under ten times. V and J are TRBV5-4 and TRBJ2-1; TRBD2 agrees at 9 bases. CDR1 and CDR2 from the germline V gene are SGHNT and YYREEE (reference sequence). The V and J ends lost 3 bases and 7 bases, in that order; junction bases with no gene match: 8. The CDR3 loop spans 15 amino acids. CDR3 sequence (DNA): TGTGCCAGCAGCTCACCTACTAGCGGGTTGAATGAGCAGTTCTTC. Translated: CASSSPTSGLNEQFF.

This clone was found many times. The chain employs TRBV7-9 and TRBJ1-4, with D possibly matching TRBD1 (6 bases). Trimming removed 3 bases from V and 5 bases from J, with 10 bases in between. The CDR3 runs to 14 residues. Germline V gene sequence: CDR1 SEHNR, CDR2 FQNEAQ (reference sequence). This chain's CDR3 is CASSFGTFNEKLFF. The CDR3 coding sequence is TGTGCCAGCAGCTTCGGGACATTCAATGAAAAACTGTTTTTT.

This clone was seen many times. The chain has TRBV18 and TRBJ2-5, with a weak D call TRBD1 (6 bases). Germline V gives CDR1 KGHSH, CDR2 LQKENI. Trimming took 5 bases from V and 2 from J, leaving 9 bases between them. This CDR3 is 13 amino acids long. CDR3 sequence: CASSGDTQETQYF. CDR3 nucleotide sequence: TGTGCCAGCTCAGGGGACACACAAGAGACCCAGTACTTC. The full variable domain, in which reference TRBV18 and TRBJ2-5 provide the parts outside the CDR3, is NAGVMQNPRHLVRRRGQEARLRCSPMKGHSHVYWYRQLPEEGLKFMVYLQKENIIDESGMPKERFSAEFPKEGPSILRIQQVVRGDSAAYFCASSGDTQETQYFGPGTRLLVL.